A selection of T cell receptor beta chains follows, all from one sample in a study of cytotoxic CD8 clonotypes in ibrutinib-treated CLL. Using immunoSEQ multiplex PCR, the repertoire was profiled, and TCRdb retains in-frame clones only, with some absent. The sample has under 150,000 clones, under 90% seen once. The input for sequencing was PBMCs, taken after 24 months of ibrutinib treatment. These receptors all come from a human donor with chronic lymphocytic leukemia. Both conserved end residues are part of each CDR3. Each record gives: J gene, clone size, D gene, V gene, CDR3 protein, CDR3 DNA. The D gene is left open where the match is weak. Clone size is not always given. Where it is, it says once, few, many or a class for expanded clones.

TRBJ2-5 NA NA TRBV6-5 CASSYRFGTQLETQYF TGTGCCAGCAGTTACCGGTTCGGGACACAGCTAGAGACCCAGTACTTC
TRBJ2-5 NA TRBD2 TRBV5-4 CASSPLSPGTSPETQYF TGTGCCAGCAGCCCATTATCCCCCGGGACTAGTCCAGAGACCCAGTACTTC
TRBJ1-1 NA NA TRBV4-1 CASSQSIGGNTEAFF TGCGCCAGCAGCCAATCTATAGGGGGGAACACTGAAGCTTTCTTT
TRBJ1-1 once NA TRBV19 CASSIGRGTGNTEAFF TGTGCCAGTAGTATAGGGCGAGGGACGGGGAACACTGAAGCTTTCTTT
TRBJ2-7 NA NA TRBV28 CASSLWGTGAGNEQYF TGTGCCAGCAGTTTATGGGGGACAGGAGCGGGGAACGAGCAGTACTTC
TRBJ1-1 once NA TRBV7-9 CASSFRDMGLAEAFF TGTGCCAGCAGCTTCAGGGACATGGGGCTCGCTGAAGCTTTCTTT
TRBJ2-7 NA NA TRBV7-9 CASSLGGFTAYEQYF TGTGCCAGCAGCTTAGGGGGGTTTACAGCCTACGAGCAGTACTTC
TRBJ2-7 NA TRBD1 TRBV7-2 CASSLDATGGFYEQYF TGTGCCAGCAGCTTAGACGCGACAGGGGGCTTCTACGAGCAGTACTTC
TRBJ2-7 NA TRBD1 TRBV9 CASSVTGTGHHEQYF TGTGCCAGCAGCGTCACCGGGACAGGGCACCACGAGCAGTACTTC
TRBJ2-7 NA NA TRBV30 CAWSTMTGRSSYEQYF TGTGCCTGGAGTACTATGACCGGCCGGAGCTCCTACGAGCAGTACTTC
TRBJ1-4 NA NA TRBV28 CASSDSHLGEKLFF TGTGCCAGCAGCGACTCTCACCTGGGGGAAAAACTGTTTTTT
TRBJ1-1 NA TRBD1 TRBV15 CATSRDWDRGDTEAFF TGTGCCACCAGCAGAGATTGGGACAGGGGAGACACTGAAGCTTTCTTT
TRBJ1-1 NA NA TRBV7-3 CASSLSSGDTEAFF TGTGCCAGCAGCTTGTCGTCAGGGGACACTGAAGCTTTCTTT
TRBJ2-1 NA NA TRBV4-2 CASSQDPLSGSYNEQFF TGTGCCAGCAGCCAAGACCCTTTGAGCGGTTCCTACAATGAGCAGTTCTTC
TRBJ1-5 NA NA TRBV27 CASSQGYNQPQHF TGTGCCAGCAGTCAAGGGTACAATCAGCCCCAGCATTTT
TRBJ1-6 few TRBD1 TRBV6-5 CASSYGDRGGSPLHF TGTGCCAGCAGTTACGGAGACAGGGGAGGGTCACCCCTCCACTTT
TRBJ2-3 NA NA TRBV18 CASSPNPRDTQYF TGTGCCAGCTCACCAAACCCCAGGGATACGCAGTATTTT
TRBJ2-3 NA TRBD1 TRBV10-3 CAISLRPGQGTDTQYF TGTGCCATCAGTCTACGGCCGGGACAGGGTACAGATACGCAGTATTTT
TRBJ2-2 NA NA TRBV7-2 CASSLGQRPGELFF TGTGCCAGCAGCTTAGGCCAAAGACCCGGAGAGCTGTTTTTT
TRBJ1-2 NA TRBD1 TRBV18 CASSPAGQPYGYTF TGTGCCAGCTCACCTGCGGGACAGCCCTATGGCTACACCTTC
TRBJ1-4 NA TRBD1 TRBV4-3 CASSHWTGANEKLFF TGCGCCAGCAGCCATTGGACAGGAGCTAATGAAAAACTGTTTTTT
TRBJ1-5 NA TRBD1 TRBV7-3 CASSPQGADQPQHF TGTGCCAGCAGCCCCCAGGGGGCAGACCAGCCCCAGCATTTT
TRBJ1-3 NA NA TRBV27 CASSLGRYSGNTIYF TGTGCCAGCAGTTTGGGACGGTACTCTGGAAACACCATATATTTT
TRBJ2-6 NA NA TRBV23-1 CASSQATDRPSNVLTF TGCGCCAGCAGTCAAGCTACGGACAGACCCTCAAACGTCCTGACTTTC
TRBJ1-5 NA NA TRBV5-6 CASSDLKGLEQPQHF TGTGCCAGCAGCGATCTCAAGGGTTTGGAACAGCCCCAGCATTTT
TRBJ2-5 NA NA TRBV9 CASSVVGAGETQYF TGTGCCAGCAGCGTAGTGGGGGCCGGAGAGACCCAGTACTTC